The 5 T cell receptor beta chains below all came from one sample that was sequenced in a study of blood T cell repertoires in COVID-19. Only in-frame clones appear in the TCRdb table, and some are missing; sequencing was by immunoSEQ multiplex PCR. The sample carries about 50,000 clones, about 82% recorded once. Sequencing used peripheral blood. These receptors were taken from a woman aged 60-70 years with acute or convalescent COVID-19.

V usage is TRBV18 and J usage is TRBJ2-3; D possibly corresponds to TRBD2 (6 bases). V was trimmed by 5 bases and J by 0 bases, leaving 15 bases between them. The CDR3 covers 16 residues. CDR1 is KGHSH, CDR2 LQKENI, per germline. CDR3 region: CASSAGSSGSTDTQYF. In nucleotides, the CDR3 is TGTGCCAGCTCAGCCGGGAGTAGCGGAAGCACAGATACGCAGTATTTT.

This clone was counted once. The V gene is TRBV28, the J gene TRBJ2-5; D is undetermined. From germline, CDR1 is MDHEN and CDR2 SYDVKM. The CDR3 runs 12 residues. Trimming left V 1 base short and J 4 bases short, with 4 bases between. For the CDR3, the DNA is TGTGCCAGCAGTTTATTTCGAGAGACCCAGTACTTC. Translated: CASSLFRETQYF.

This clone occurred once. The CDR3 reads CALQVYSGANVLTF. CDR3 sequence (DNA): TGTGCCTTACAGGTTTACTCTGGGGCCAACGTCCTGACTTTC. The chain recombines TRBV30 with TRBJ2-6; tentatively, D is TRBD1 (5 bases). This CDR3 has 14 amino acids. Trimming removed 7 bases from V and 0 bases from J, with 10 bases in between. From germline, CDR1 is GTSNPN and CDR2 SVGIG (reference sequence).

Details on this clone: An end of the junction differs from the germline gene, which may be a read error. In DNA form, the CDR3 reads TGTGCCAGCAGCCACTTGGGCCCACCGAACGCTGAAGCTTTCTTT. This gives the protein CASSHLGPPNAEAFF. The chain uses TRBV14 and TRBJ1-1, with unresolved D. Germline assignment: CDR1 SGHDN and CDR2 FVKESK. CDR3 size: 15 residues.

The chain combines TRBV4-1 with TRBJ2-3, with 7 bases that match TRBD2. Trimming removed 4 bases from V and 2 bases from J; junction bases left unmatched: 6. The CDR3 consists of 15 residues. In germline, CDR1 is MGHRA, CDR2 YSYEKL. The CDR3 loop reads CASSPYAGDTDTQYF. CDR3 in DNA: TGCGCCAGCAGCCCGTACGCGGGAGACACAGATACGCAGTATTTT.